These 10 T cell receptor beta chains share one sample of origin, sequenced in a study of T cells expressing NK-cell markers. TCRdb re-analyzed the 5' RACE reads; it lists each CDR3 protein once, without DNA. This sample's table has a few hundred thousand distinct CDR3 sequences. Sequencing used blood T cells: a sorted CD56 or NKG2C T cell subset, CD4+ or CD8+ T cells, or bulk PBMC T cells (not recorded which). These receptors all come from a man between 18 and 35 years old in good health.

V gene TRBV20-1 combines with J gene TRBJ2-1; TCRdb names TRBD2, which stays unverified in the absence of DNA. This CDR3 region has 15 residues. The V gene's germline CDR1 is DFQATT and CDR2 SNEGSKA (reference sequence). Here the CDR3 reads CSASPLAGGLGEQFF.

The chain links TRBV5-5 to TRBJ1-1. CDR1 and CDR2 from the germline V gene are SGHKS and YYEKEE (reference sequence). The CDR3 totals 14 residues. Here the CDR3 reads CASSLLAGYAEAFF.

The chain combines TRBV4-3 with TRBJ1-6. The V gene's germline CDR1 is LGHNA and CDR2 YSLEER. This CDR3 is 15 amino acids long. The CDR3 sequence is CASSQYPGRNSPLHF.

V gene TRBV7-9 combines with J gene TRBJ2-3. Germline CDR1 reads SEHNR; CDR2 reads FQNEAQ (reference sequence). The CDR3 extends over 16 amino acids. The CDR3 spells CASSLIDWVSTDTQYF.

V gene TRBV29-1 combines with J gene TRBJ2-1. Germline lookup yields CDR1 SQVTM and CDR2 ANQGSEA. The CDR3 spans 12 residues. The CDR3: CSVVAGFKEQFF.

The chain's CDR3 is CASSSIRDANTGELFF. The chain employs TRBV5-1 and TRBJ2-2; the D call from TCRdb, TRBD1, cannot be confirmed without DNA. The CDR3 runs to 16 residues. Germline CDR1 and CDR2: SGHRS and YFSETQ.

The rearrangement joins TRBV20-1 to TRBJ2-1; absent DNA, TCRdb's TRBD2 call cannot be checked. Per the germline V gene, CDR1 is DFQATT and CDR2 is SNEGSKA (reference sequence). This CDR3 spans 15 amino acids. CDR3 sequence reads: CSALSPGLALNEQFF.

The chain couples TRBV27 to TRBJ2-3; TCRdb's D call of TRBD2 is untestable without DNA. The germline gives CDR1 MNHEY, CDR2 SMNVEV (reference sequence). The CDR3 length is 15 residues. The CDR3 sequence is CASSPLEGPRNTQYF.

The rearrangement uses TRBV12-3 or TRBV12-4 and TRBJ2-1; TCRdb lists TRBD1, though no DNA is available to test this call. This CDR3 has 15 residues. This CDR3 is CASTLDRGHYNEQFF.

V and J are TRBV6-5 and TRBJ2-1. CDR1 and CDR2 from the germline V gene are MNHEY and SVGAGI. The CDR3 is 11 residues long. The CDR3 region is CASRRHDEQFF.